This T cell receptor beta chain was observed in a study of patients and donors after allogeneic stem cell transplantation. Per the germline V gene, CDR1 is MNHEY and CDR2 is SMNVEV (reference sequence). Trimming removed 5 bases at V and 11 bases at J, with 15 bases between. The CDR3 is made up of 12 amino acids. Each CDR3 protein gets one entry after TCRdb re-called the RT-PCR reads with MiXCR. There are roughly 940,000 distinct CDR3 sequences in the sample; around 17% occur only once, and around 6% lies in the top ten. Sequences were obtained from blood, either unsorted or a sorted T cell fraction (not recorded which). V gene TRBV27 combines with J gene TRBJ1-2; D is perhaps TRBD1 (6 bases). The sequence came from a human donor who was either an allogeneic HSCT recipient or a stem cell or donor lymphocyte infusion donor (not recorded which). It is not recorded whose cells these are; they may come from a transplant donor. DNA of the CDR3: TGTGCCAGCAGTCACCGACAGGAGCGGTACACCTTC. Translating it yields CASSHRQERYTF.